The rows below give T cell receptor beta chains drawn from one sample of a study of PD-1 blockade in classical Hodgkin lymphoma. Data came from immunoSEQ multiplex PCR; TCRdb stores just in-frame clones and leaves some out. Of approximately 20,000 clones in the sample, around 94% were seen once. The material sequenced was peripheral blood mononuclear cells (PBMCs). The receptors were sampled from a human donor with classical Hodgkin lymphoma. Both conserved end residues are part of each CDR3. A D gene is named only where the DNA matches it firmly. Size values are once, few and many counts, or a class for expanded clones, and some rows have none.

abundance	d_gene	j_gene	v_gene	CDR3nt	CDR3aa
-	-	TRBJ1-1	TRBV19	TGTGCCAGTAGTATAGGAGGGGACCGATCTGAAGCTTTCTTT	CASSIGGDRSEAFF
-	-	TRBJ2-3	TRBV7-2	TGTGCCAGCAGCTTAGGCCGGAGCACAGATACGCAGTATTTT	CASSLGRSTDTQYF
-	TRBD1	TRBJ1-3	TRBV15	TGTGCCACCAGCAGAGATCCTGGTTGGCACAACAGGGGGACCTCTGGAAACACCATATATTTT	CATSRDPGWHNRGTSGNTIYF
-	-	TRBJ1-5	TRBV5-1	TGCGCCAGCAGCTTGGAACCCCCCGGCGAGGCTGATCAGCCCCAGCATTTT	CASSLEPPGEADQPQHF
-	TRBD2	TRBJ2-5	TRBV29-1	TGCAGCGTTGCGGCGGGGGGTCAAGAGACCCAGTACTTC	CSVAAGGQETQYF
-	-	TRBJ2-5	TRBV2	TGTGCCAGCAGGAGGGGGGACTGGCAGATGGAGACCCAGTACTTC	CASRRGDWQMETQYF
-	-	TRBJ2-1	TRBV11-3	TGTGCCAGCAGCCCTCCCCTGGGGTGGGGGCGAGGAAATGAGCAGTTCTTC	CASSPPLGWGRGNEQFF
-	TRBD1	TRBJ2-3	TRBV19	TGTGCCAGTAGGCAGACAGGGGGAGGCACAGATACGCAGTATTTT	CASRQTGGGTDTQYF
-	TRBD2	TRBJ2-3	TRBV6-5	TGTGCCAGCACCACAGCGGGAGGCACAGATACGCAGTATTTT	CASTTAGGTDTQYF
-	TRBD2	TRBJ2-2	TRBV4-1	TGCGCCAGCAGCCAAGATAGGGGTCCGGGACTAGCGGGGGGGCTGACCACCGTGGAGCTGTTTTTT	CASSQDRGPGLAGGLTTVELFF
once	-	TRBJ2-7	TRBV11-2	TGTGCCAGCAGTCCAGGCTCGGGTTACGAGCAGTACTTC	CASSPGSGYEQYF
-	-	TRBJ1-6	TRBV9	TGTGCCAGCAGCGGGGCATTGGACACGTATAATTCACCCCTCCACTTT	CASSGALDTYNSPLHF
-	TRBD2	TRBJ2-5	TRBV27	TGTGCCAGCACCTGGGGTGGGGGGGTTCGTTTCGCAGAGACCCAGTACTTC	CASTWGGGVRFAETQYF
-	TRBD1	TRBJ1-2	TRBV10-1	TGCGCCAGCGTCCCCCCGGCAGGGGGCGAGACCTTGGATGGCTACACCTTC	CASVPPAGGETLDGYTF
-	-	TRBJ2-5	TRBV7-2	TGTGCCAGCAGCCCATTCTTCCACCCCTCCTCAGGCGCCCAGTACTTC	CASSPFFHPSSGAQYF
-	-	TRBJ2-3	TRBV11-3	TGTGCCAGCTCGGGGGCCACAGATACGCAGTATTTT	CASSGATDTQYF
-	-	TRBJ2-7	TRBV28	TGTGCCAGCCGGCAAGCAGGTATCTACGAGCAGTACTTC	CASRQAGIYEQYF
-	TRBD1	TRBJ2-5	TRBV5-4	TGTGCCAGCAGCTTAGGGACAGGGGGTCTGGAGACCCAGTACTTC	CASSLGTGGLETQYF
-	-	TRBJ2-1	TRBV11-2	TGTGCCAGCAGCCCCCCAGGCCAGAGGTACAATGAGCAGTTCTTC	CASSPPGQRYNEQFF
-	TRBD2	TRBJ2-3	TRBV4-3	TGCGCCAGCAGCCAAGGGCGGTACCCTAGCGGGGGACCCACAGATACGCAGTATTTT	CASSQGRYPSGGPTDTQYF
-	TRBD1	TRBJ1-4	TRBV10-3	TGTGCCATCAGTGCGCTCCCGGGACAGGGGGATGAAAAACTGTTTTTT	CAISALPGQGDEKLFF
-	TRBD1	TRBJ2-2	TRBV5-5	TGTGCCAGCAGCCCGCGGGACAGGGGTATTGTGAACACCGGGGAGCTGTTTTTT	CASSPRDRGIVNTGELFF
-	-	TRBJ2-5	TRBV5-1	TGCGCCAGCAGCTTGGCCGTCCGAGAGACCCAGTACTTC	CASSLAVRETQYF